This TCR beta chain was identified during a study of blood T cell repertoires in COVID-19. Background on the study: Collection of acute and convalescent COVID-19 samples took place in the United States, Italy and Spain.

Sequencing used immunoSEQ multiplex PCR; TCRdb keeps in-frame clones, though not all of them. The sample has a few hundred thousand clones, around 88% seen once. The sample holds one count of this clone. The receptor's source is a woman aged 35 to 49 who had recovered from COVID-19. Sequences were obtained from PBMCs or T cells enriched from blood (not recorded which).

CDR3 loop: CASSPPSGRARETQYF. The CDR3 coding sequence is TGTGCCAGCTCACCACCGAGCGGGAGGGCCAGGGAGACCCAGTACTTC. The J gene is TRBJ2-5, the V gene TRBV18, with 10 bases fitting TRBD2. Germline CDR1 is KGHSH and CDR2 is LQKENI. Trimming at V came to 0 bases and at J to 5 bases, leaving 6 bases not matched to a gene. This CDR3 is built from 16 residues.